The rows below give T cell receptor beta chains drawn from one sample of a study of blood T cell repertoires in COVID-19. Sequencing used immunoSEQ multiplex PCR; TCRdb keeps in-frame clones, though not all of them. The table has a few hundred thousand clones, 82% seen once; the top ten hold about 3.4%. Sequenced input: peripheral blood. These receptors were obtained from a woman between 18 and 29 years old with acute or convalescent COVID-19. Each CDR3 is given with its conserved first and last residue. The order of the fields is D gene, clone size, J gene, V gene, CDR3 protein, CDR3 DNA. D genes are given only for firm matches. Only some rows state a clone size, as once, few, many or a class for expanded clones.

TRBD1 | NA | TRBJ2-2 | TRBV19 | CASRATGANTGELFF | TGTGCCAGTAGAGCGACAGGGGCGAACACCGGGGAGCTGTTTTTT
NA | NA | TRBJ2-1 | TRBV19 | CASSRAGDSYNEQFF | TGTGCCAGTAGTAGGGCAGGGGACTCCTACAATGAGCAGTTCTTC
TRBD2 | NA | TRBJ2-3 | TRBV7-2 | CASSFQSSGRKSSTDTQYF | TGTGCCAGCAGCTTTCAAAGTAGCGGGAGAAAATCTAGCACAGATACGCAGTATTTT
NA | NA | TRBJ1-4 | TRBV11-2 | CASTQGARFREKLFF | TGTGCCAGCACCCAAGGGGCCAGGTTTCGTGAAAAACTGTTTTTT
NA | NA | TRBJ2-3 | TRBV6-1 | CASSEVGSGTDTQYF | TGTGCCAGCAGTGAAGTGGGTAGCGGCACAGATACGCAGTATTTT
NA | NA | TRBJ1-3 | TRBV9 | CASSVGGIGNTIYF | TGTGCCAGCAGCGTAGGAGGGATCGGAAACACCATATATTTT
NA | NA | TRBJ1-4 | TRBV4-3 | CASSQDSGATNEKLFF | TGCGCCAGCAGCCAAGATTCAGGCGCAACTAATGAAAAACTGTTTTTT
TRBD2 | NA | TRBJ2-1 | TRBV4-2 | CASSQAGTSANEQFF | TGTGCCAGCAGCCAAGCGGGAACTAGCGCCAATGAGCAGTTCTTC
TRBD1 | many | TRBJ2-7 | TRBV6-1 | CASSEEGTAYEQYF | TGTGCCAGCAGTGAAGAGGGGACAGCCTACGAGCAGTACTTC
NA | NA | TRBJ1-6 | TRBV30 | CAWSVPGGSSPLHF | TGTGCCTGGAGTGTACCGGGGGGAAGTTCACCCCTCCACTTT
TRBD1 | NA | TRBJ2-7 | TRBV27 | CASSSPHRGGVYEQYF | TGTGCCAGCAGTTCCCCACACAGGGGCGGTGTATACGAGCAGTACTTC
TRBD2 | NA | TRBJ2-7 | TRBV6-5 | CASRSGRGGYEQYF | TGTGCCAGTAGAAGCGGGAGGGGGGGCTACGAGCAGTACTTC
NA | NA | TRBJ2-7 | TRBV18 | CASSPPGGEYEQYF | TGTGCCAGCTCACCACCAGGGGGGGAATACGAGCAGTACTTC
NA | NA | TRBJ2-3 | TRBV7-8 | CASVHRGGGADSTDTQYF | TGTGCCAGTGTTCACAGGGGAGGTGGAGCGGACAGCACAGATACGCAGTATTTT
TRBD1 | NA | TRBJ1-6 | TRBV20-1 | CSASPGTGDSPLHF | TGCAGTGCTAGTCCCGGGACAGGGGATTCACCCCTCCACTTT
TRBD1 | NA | TRBJ1-1 | TRBV4-1 | CASSQPQGAIMNTEAFF | TGCGCCAGCAGCCAACCCCAGGGGGCGATTATGAACACTGAAGCTTTCTTT
NA | few | TRBJ1-6 | TRBV5-1 | CASSYQTGSDSPLHF | TGCGCCAGCAGCTATCAGACAGGTTCGGACTCACCCCTCCACTTT
NA | once | TRBJ1-1 | TRBV2 | CASSAFREGTEAFF | TGTGCCAGCAGTGCCTTCAGGGAGGGCACTGAAGCTTTCTTT
NA | few | TRBJ1-2 | TRBV5-1 | CASSLGQYYGYTF | TGCGCCAGCAGCTTGGGACAGTACTATGGCTACACCTTC
NA | NA | TRBJ2-7 | TRBV27 | CASSLDRTYEQYF | TGTGCCAGCAGTTTAGACAGGACCTACGAGCAGTACTTC
NA | NA | TRBJ2-7 | TRBV19 | CASTSSAGPYEQYF | TGTGCCAGTACCTCATCGGCAGGTCCCTACGAGCAGTACTTC
NA | NA | TRBJ1-1 | TRBV12-3/TRBV12-4 | CASSLSMNTEAFF | TGTGCCAGCAGTTTATCTATGAACACTGAAGCTTTCTTT
NA | NA | TRBJ2-2 | TRBV24-1 | CATSQKNANTGELFF | TGTGCCACCAGTCAGAAAAACGCGAACACCGGGGAGCTGTTTTTT
NA | NA | TRBJ1-1 | TRBV5-1 | CASSSMNTEAFF | TGCGCCAGCAGCTCCATGAACACTGAAGCTTTCTTT
TRBD1 | NA | TRBJ2-5 | TRBV2 | CASSAGTGETQYF | TGTGCCAGCAGTGCCGGGACAGGGGAGACCCAGTACTTC
NA | NA | TRBJ1-5 | TRBV6-2/TRBV6-3 | CASSYPYSNQPQHF | TGTGCCAGCAGTTACCCTTATAGCAATCAGCCCCAGCATTTT
TRBD1 | NA | TRBJ1-2 | TRBV5-1 | CASSSADRAYGYTF | TGCGCCAGCAGCTCAGCGGACAGGGCCTATGGCTACACCTTC
NA | NA | TRBJ1-4 | TRBV9 | CASSVEEHSNEKLFF | TGTGCCAGCAGCGTGGAGGAACATAGTAATGAAAAACTGTTTTTT
NA | NA | TRBJ2-5 | TRBV11-2 | CASSLDSRGTQYF | TGTGCCAGCAGCTTAGATTCCAGGGGGACCCAGTACTTC
TRBD2 | NA | TRBJ2-3 | TRBV6-1 | CASSGRGAGGGVTQYF | TGTGCCAGCAGTGGAAGGGGAGCGGGAGGAGGGGTTACGCAGTATTTT
TRBD1 | NA | TRBJ2-7 | TRBV5-5 | CASSPPNRGDEQYF | TGTGCCAGCAGCCCGCCAAACAGGGGAGACGAGCAGTACTTC
TRBD1 | NA | TRBJ1-2 | TRBV2 | CASSSQGTLLYGYTF | TGTGCCAGCAGTTCACAGGGGACTCTCCTCTATGGCTACACCTTC
TRBD2 | NA | TRBJ2-1 | TRBV19 | CATGGGGEQFF | TGTGCCACCGGCGGGGGGGGTGAGCAGTTCTTC
NA | NA | TRBJ2-7 | TRBV3-1/TRBV3-2 | CASSQDFSGAGEQYF | TGTGCCAGCAGCCAAGATTTTTCAGGGGCGGGCGAGCAGTACTTC
NA | NA | TRBJ2-1 | TRBV29-1 | CSVVAQHDLNEQFF | TGCAGCGTTGTTGCACAGCACGACCTCAATGAGCAGTTCTTC
TRBD1 | NA | TRBJ1-4 | TRBV4-1 | CASSQEGFPGQRTNEKLFF | TGCGCCAGCAGCCAAGAGGGATTTCCGGGACAGCGAACTAATGAAAAACTGTTTTTT
TRBD1 | NA | TRBJ2-3 | TRBV5-4 | CASSYRTGNTDTQYF | TGTGCCAGCAGCTACAGGACAGGGAACACAGATACGCAGTATTTT
NA | NA | TRBJ2-6 | TRBV9 | CASSASQGIGGANVLTF | TGTGCCAGCAGCGCCTCACAGGGAATCGGTGGGGCCAACGTCCTGACTTTC
TRBD2 | NA | TRBJ2-3 | TRBV7-2 | CASSLEGASGIGDTQYF | TGTGCCAGCAGCTTAGAGGGTGCTAGCGGGATAGGGGATACGCAGTATTTT
NA | NA | TRBJ1-2 | TRBV12-3/TRBV12-4 | CASSIQGHGYTF | TGTGCCAGCAGCATACAGGGCCATGGCTACACCTTC
TRBD1 | few | TRBJ2-7 | TRBV4-1 | CASSQDRGSPSYEQYF | TGCGCCAGCAGCCAGGACAGGGGTAGCCCTTCCTACGAGCAGTACTTC
TRBD2 | NA | TRBJ2-3 | TRBV5-1 | CASSPGLTLAEITDTQYF | TGCGCCAGCAGCCCGGGGCTGACCCTAGCGGAGATCACAGATACGCAGTATTTT
TRBD1 | NA | TRBJ2-1 | TRBV19 | CASSMWDSYNEQFF | TGTGCCAGTAGTATGTGGGACAGCTACAATGAGCAGTTCTTC
TRBD2 | NA | TRBJ2-1 | TRBV28 | CASRTLLAGEGEQFF | TGTGCCAGCAGGACCTTACTAGCGGGAGAGGGTGAGCAGTTCTTC
TRBD1 | NA | TRBJ1-6 | TRBV27 | CASSYDRGHSPLHF | TGTGCCAGCAGTTACGACAGGGGGCATTCACCCCTCCACTTT
TRBD1 | NA | TRBJ1-3 | TRBV28 | CASSLSGQGSGNTIYF | TGTGCCAGCAGTTTATCGGGACAGGGGTCTGGAAACACCATATATTTT
NA | NA | TRBJ1-2 | TRBV29-1 | CSVERVVGRQAAFFNYGYTF | TGCAGCGTTGAAAGGGTAGTGGGGAGGCAGGCAGCTTTTTTTAACTATGGCTACACCTTC
NA | NA | TRBJ2-5 | TRBV5-4 | CASSLDQIQETQYF | TGTGCCAGCAGCTTGGACCAGATACAAGAGACCCAGTACTTC
NA | NA | TRBJ2-7 | TRBV15 | CATSRGGGVTYEQYF | TGTGCCACCAGCAGGGGAGGGGGGGTAACCTACGAGCAGTACTTC
TRBD2 | NA | TRBJ2-7 | TRBV7-6 | CASGGTTSHEQYF | TGTGCCAGCGGCGGGACTACAAGTCACGAGCAGTACTTC
TRBD2 | NA | TRBJ2-7 | TRBV19 | CASRTGLAGSYEQYF | TGTGCCAGTAGGACAGGACTAGCGGGCTCCTACGAGCAGTACTTC
NA | NA | TRBJ2-7 | TRBV19 | CASSDNRYEQYF | TGTGCCAGTAGTGACAACAGGTACGAGCAGTACTTC